Listed below are T cell receptor beta chains from one sample, sequenced in a study of human thymus T cells. The protocol was immunoSEQ multiplex PCR, while the TCRdb copy is restricted to in-frame clones and leaves out a portion. The data contain tens of thousands of clones, 90% to 98% of them singletons. The source material was thymus tissue. The receptors were gathered from a boy in the first two years of life with a congenital heart defect but otherwise immunologically healthy. The CDR3 runs from the conserved cysteine through the conserved F or W. A D gene is named only where the DNA matches it firmly. Clone size, where shown, is once, few, many, or a class for clones that have expanded.

>TRBD2|TRBJ2-7|TRBV28|.
TGTGCCAGCAGTTTAGGGAAAGAACGGGAGGGCCTGTACGAGCAGTACTTC
CASSLGKEREGLYEQYF
>.|TRBJ2-1|TRBV28|.
TGTGCCAGCAGTCCTGTTGGGTCTGAGCAGTTCTTC
CASSPVGSEQFF
>.|TRBJ2-7|TRBV5-1|.
TGCGCCAGCAGCATCTACAGGGATTCCAGCTCCTACGAGCAGTACTTC
CASSIYRDSSSYEQYF
>.|TRBJ1-3|TRBV7-6|.
TGTGCCAGCAGCTTAGCGTCTAACACCATATATTTT
CASSLASNTIYF
>.|TRBJ2-7|TRBV27|.
TGTGCCAGCAGTTTATCGAGTCCAGCCTACGAGCAGTACTTC
CASSLSSPAYEQYF
>.|TRBJ2-4|TRBV4-3|.
TGCGCCAGCAGCCCCCGCCTAGGGGGGGGCCGAAACATTCAGTACTTC
CASSPRLGGGRNIQYF
>TRBD1|TRBJ2-5|TRBV28|.
TGTGCCAGCAGTTTAGGCCGGGACAGGGGCAGGGAGACCCAGTACTTC
CASSLGRDRGRETQYF
>.|TRBJ1-4|TRBV5-8|.
TGTGCCAGCACTGAGGGCGGGTTAAATGAAAAACTGTTTTTT
CASTEGGLNEKLFF
>TRBD1|TRBJ1-2|TRBV9|.
TGTGCCAGCAGCGCGCGCAGGGAGGGGGCCATCAGCTACACCTTC
CASSARREGAISYTF
>.|TRBJ1-2|TRBV7-2|.
TGTGCCAGCAGCTCGACGGGCCTTAACTATGGCTACACCTTC
CASSSTGLNYGYTF
>.|TRBJ2-7|TRBV29-1|.
TGCAGCGTTCCAGGACGTCCTCCCTACGAGCAGTACTTC
CSVPGRPPYEQYF
>.|TRBJ1-1|TRBV5-1|.
TGCGCCAGCAGCTTGGCCCCAGGGGTGAACACTGAAGCTTTCTTT
CASSLAPGVNTEAFF
>TRBD1|TRBJ2-7|TRBV19|.
TGTGCCAGTAGTATACGGCATCCTACAGGGGGCAAATATGACGAGCAGTACTTC
CASSIRHPTGGKYDEQYF
>.|TRBJ2-5|TRBV29-1|.
TGCAGCGTTGAACGGGAGAGGGGAGAGACCCAGTACTTC
CSVERERGETQYF
>TRBD1|TRBJ1-2|TRBV19|.
TGTGCCAGTAGAAAAGTAAGGGGGCAAACAGGCGGCTACACCTTC
CASRKVRGQTGGYTF
>TRBD2|TRBJ2-1|TRBV6-1|once
TGTGCCAGCAGTGAGGGGGGGAAGAGCGGGAGTTCTAACAATGAGCAGTTCTTC
CASSEGGKSGSSNNEQFF
>TRBD1|TRBJ1-1|TRBV6-6|.
TGTGCCAGCAGTTCGGACAGGGCGAACACTGAAGCTTTCTTT
CASSSDRANTEAFF
>TRBD1|TRBJ1-6|TRBV19|.
TGTGCCAGTACCAACGGACAGGGGAGCTCCTATAATTCACCCCTCCACTTT
CASTNGQGSSYNSPLHF
>.|TRBJ2-7|TRBV28|.
TGTGCCAGCAGTTTAGGGTTTACACCTAGGGTCTACGAGCAGTACTTC
CASSLGFTPRVYEQYF
>TRBD2|TRBJ2-7|TRBV5-1|.
TGCGCCAGCAGCTTGTACGGCGGGGGGGCTCCCTACGAGCAGTACTTC
CASSLYGGGAPYEQYF
>.|TRBJ2-1|TRBV19|.
TGTGCCAGTAGTCCCACAGGCCGCCCCTACAATGAGCAGTTCTTC
CASSPTGRPYNEQFF
>.|TRBJ2-5|TRBV29-1|.
TGCAGCGTGTGGGAGTTTCAAGAGACCCAGTACTTC
CSVWEFQETQYF
>.|TRBJ2-5|TRBV29-1|.
TGCAGCGTTGAAGATCTTGATTCTAGGAAAGAGACCCAGTACTTC
CSVEDLDSRKETQYF
>TRBD1|TRBJ2-7|TRBV5-4|.
TGTGCCAGCAGCTTGGAGGGCATCGGGACAGGGACCTACGAGCAGTACTTC
CASSLEGIGTGTYEQYF
>.|TRBJ2-7|TRBV5-1|.
TGCGCCAGCAGCTTTCTACAGGGTACTTCTTACGAGCAGTACTTC
CASSFLQGTSYEQYF
>.|TRBJ2-5|TRBV30|.
TGTGCCTGGAGTGTAAAGGCAGCTACTCAAGAGACCCAGTACTTC
CAWSVKAATQETQYF
>.|TRBJ2-7|TRBV20-1|.
TGCAGTGCTTCCCCTGACTACGAGCAGTACTTC
CSASPDYEQYF
>TRBD2|TRBJ2-1|TRBV19|.
TGTGCCAGTAGTATCGGGACTAGCGGTTACAATGAGCAGTTCTTC
CASSIGTSGYNEQFF
>.|TRBJ1-4|TRBV10-3|.
TGTGCCATCAGTGACTCTACAGGGCGGGCTAATGAAAAACTGTTTTTT
CAISDSTGRANEKLFF
>.|TRBJ1-2|TRBV11-3|.
TGTGCCAGCAGCTTAGATTCCGAAGACAACAGGGAACGACCTAACTATGGCTACACCTTC
CASSLDSEDNRERPNYGYTF
>.|TRBJ1-2|TRBV5-6|.
TGTGCCAGCAGCTTGGAATTTGACAGGTTGTATGGCTACACCTTC
CASSLEFDRLYGYTF
>.|TRBJ2-7|TRBV5-4|once
TGTGCCAGCAGCTTAATTCCTCGAGCCGGGACGGGGGAGCAGTACTTC
CASSLIPRAGTGEQYF
>.|TRBJ2-5|TRBV7-9|.
TGTGCCAGCAGCCATGCTTGCGGCGGGGGCCAGGAGACCCAGTACTTC
CASSHACGGGQETQYF